The rows below give T cell receptor beta chains drawn from one sample of a study of shared clonotypes between healthy human individuals. Sequencing was performed with immunoSEQ multiplex PCR; in TCRdb, only in-frame clones are kept and a portion is missing. The sample has about 2.2 million clones, 93% seen once; the top ten hold about 1.7%. Sequencing was carried out using naive CD8+ T cells from PBMCs. The receptors originated from a man aged 18 to 29 in good health. Some clones in this sample may be carry-over from other donors' samples. CDR3s leave out the opening cysteine and the closing phenylalanine or tryptophan.

v_gene	CDR3aa
TRBV7-9	ASSLGGLAGEHQETQY
TRBV7-6	ASSPRTYNEQF
TRBV15	ATSNREGEKLF
TRBV29-1	SGREGNYNEQF
TRBV11-2	ASSLGRANEQF
TRBV11-1	ASSPKLAKDQETQY
TRBV29-1	SGNLITLNTEAF
TRBV7-9	ASSPAEQRKLF
TRBV27	ASSLRRFVGDEQF
TRBV7-2	ASSLNRGSNQPQH
TRBV19	ASSISYGKQQY
TRBV9	ASSVELGGKEDTQY
TRBV11-2	ASSPGTGTYEQY
TRBV27	ASSVRDRGAEAF
TRBV6-5	ASNHRGQSYNEQF
TRBV4-1	ASSLQAGDRDSLFTGELF
TRBV6-5	ASSYFLASENNEQF
TRBV5-1	ASTETGGYGYT
TRBV28	ASSYTGGNYEQY
TRBV7-9	ASSAGLLGQPQH
TRBV7-6	ASSLEGARYEQF
TRBV6-5	ASSSWESNNEQF
TRBV27	ASRRLSEAF
TRBV7-3	ASNDQGLVGQGNTGELF
TRBV7-9	ASSARQSYEQY
TRBV27	ASSDRDASETQY
TRBV27	ASITSGSATGELF
TRBV4-1	ASSQIGLMNTEAF
TRBV7-6	ASSLVLAGDEQY
TRBV7-9	ASSQGPADLYNEQF
TRBV5-6	ASRSRGTSYEQY
TRBV4-1	ASSQERGSGEQY
TRBV28	ASSFGWAGYGYT
TRBV27	ASSSQTYQPQH
TRBV15	ATSRDPYRMGSGANVLT
TRBV13	ASSRDRKSPLH
TRBV15	ATSSPRVSYEQY
TRBV19	ASTGLGPDTQY
TRBV28	ASSLGRYRTPQH
TRBV19	ASRSATNEKLF
TRBV19	ASSTHPGTGGVYEQY
TRBV9	ASSPWGSGDEQF
TRBV5-7	ASSLRITGVGTNEQF
TRBV27	ASSALGGGYNEQF
TRBV2	ASMRELDLEAGYT
TRBV10-3	AIREGGLGNEQF
TRBV27	ASSLSLEWDYEQF
TRBV28	ASSSGLAGFADTQY
TRBV5-1	ASSLSGVAEAF
TRBV11-2	ASSFWDSSYNEQF
TRBV9	ASSSGTDNEQF
TRBV11-1	ASSLARNTGELF
TRBV9	ASSLGLAGEEKTQY